The 26 T cell receptor beta chains below come from one sample, sequenced in a study of T cell responses to AZD1222 COVID-19 vaccine. Using immunoSEQ multiplex PCR, the repertoire was profiled, and TCRdb retains in-frame clones only, with some absent. The sample yields about 150,000 clones, 75% to 95% seen once. Sequenced here: peripheral blood, sampled on day 0 of AZD1222 vaccination. Every receptor here comes from an adult in good health.

V gene TRBV19 combines with J gene TRBJ2-2; maybe TRBD2 (5 bases). With 5 bases removed from V and 4 bases from J, the gap between germline ends came to 8 bases. Germline V lookup: CDR1 LNHDA, CDR2 SQIVND (reference sequence). This CDR3 is 13 amino acids long. The CDR3 DNA is TGTGCCAGTAGTTTGAGCGGCACCGGGGAGCTGTTTTTT. Amino acids: CASSLSGTGELFF.

On this clone itself: Its ends do not fully match the called genes, so a read error is possible. The chain couples TRBV7-7 to TRBJ2-5; D unresolved. Germline CDR1 and CDR2: SSHAT and FNYEAQ (reference sequence). The CDR3 is 13 residues long. The CDR3 loop reads CASSPGGIKTQYF. The DNA of the CDR3 is TGTGCTAGCAGTCCCGGTGGGATCAAGACCCAGTACTTC.

This chain links TRBV18 with TRBJ1-3, with D unresolved. V lost 2 bases and J 4 bases, leaving 15 bases between the germline ends. CDR1 is KGHSH and CDR2 is LQKENI in the germline V gene. CDR3 length: 16 residues. CDR3 nucleotides: TGTGCCAGCTCACCAGAGGCTTTTACTTCGGGAAACACCATATATTTT. The encoded protein is CASSPEAFTSGNTIYF.

The rearrangement links TRBV18 to TRBJ1-3; D is possibly TRBD1 (6 bases). CDR3 size: 16 residues. Germline CDR1 reads KGHSH; CDR2 reads LQKENI. The ends were cut back, 6 bases at V and 0 bases at J, with 15 bases in the middle. The CDR3 bases are TGTGCCAGCTCTAAAGGACAGACACTCTCTGGAAACACCATATATTTT. Protein product: CASSKGQTLSGNTIYF.

The rearrangement joins TRBV7-2 to TRBJ2-1; D is unresolved. V lost 2 bases, J lost 6 bases, and 8 bases lay in between. The CDR3 sequence is 13 residues long. Germline V lookup: CDR1 SGHTA, CDR2 FQGNSA. CDR3 region: CASSLNWLNEQFF. The CDR3 DNA follows: TGTGCCAGCAGCTTAAACTGGCTCAATGAGCAGTTCTTC.

The chain is built from TRBV7-3 and TRBJ2-3, with unresolved D. CDR1 and CDR2 (germline): SGHTA, FQGTGA. CDR3 length: 13 amino acids. Trimming took 2 bases from V and 2 from J, leaving 5 bases between them. CDR3 in DNA: TGTGCCAGCAGCTTAGGCTTCACAGATACGCAGTATTTT. It encodes CASSLGFTDTQYF.

As concerns this clone: Other DNA sequences of this sample code for an identical CDR3. The chain has TRBV12-3 or TRBV12-4 and TRBJ2-3, with D uncertain. V was trimmed by 6 bases and J by 6 bases, leaving 7 bases between them. The CDR3 sequence is 11 residues long. The CDR3 nucleotides read TGTGCCAGCAGCCCGACGGATACGCAGTATTTT. Protein: CASSPTDTQYF.

The rearrangement links TRBV7-8 to TRBJ1-6; no firm D call. The CDR3 consists of 16 residues. The V end was cut by 5 bases, the J end by 6 bases, with 17 bases between. The germline gives CDR1 SGHVS, CDR2 FQNEAQ. In DNA, the CDR3 is TGTGCCAGCAGCCCCTCGATGAGTAGCGTTAATTCACCCCTCCACTTT. Its translation is CASSPSMSSVNSPLHF.

This chain uses TRBV2 with TRBJ1-5, with TRBD1 as a possible D gene (5 bases). The V and J ends lost 6 bases and 3 bases respectively, with 12 bases between them. This CDR3 spans 14 amino acids. CDR1 and CDR2 (germline): SNHLY, FYNNEI. The DNA for the CDR3 is TGTGCCAGCAGCGGAACAGGAACCAATCAGCCCCAGCATTTT. It is translated as CASSGTGTNQPQHF.

This clone has just a few counts. This sequence joins TRBV7-8 and TRBJ1-2, with D tentatively TRBD1 (5 bases). Trimming shortened V by 5 bases and J by 4 bases, and 17 bases separated the two germline ends. The CDR3 consists of 15 residues. CDR1 is SGHVS and CDR2 is FQNEAQ in the germline V gene. The CDR3 protein is CASSPTEEGLYGYTF. The CDR3 coding sequence is TGTGCCAGCAGCCCCACAGAGGAGGGGCTCTATGGCTACACCTTC.

The J gene is TRBJ1-5, the V gene TRBV5-1; D is unclear. CDR1 SGHRS and CDR2 YFSETQ come from the germline V gene. The CDR3 loop spans 13 amino acids. Trimming took off 4 bases at V and 1 base at J, with 6 bases between the two ends. The CDR3 region is CASSRESNQPQHF. In DNA, the CDR3 is TGCGCCAGCAGCCGCGAAAGCAATCAGCCCCAGCATTTT.

This clone was seen only a few times. The rearrangement uses TRBV13 and TRBJ1-1; TRBD1 might be the D (5 bases). V was trimmed by 4 bases and J by 4 bases, leaving 13 bases between them. The CDR3 sequence is 14 residues long. Germline values: CDR1 PRHDT, CDR2 FYEKMQ (reference sequence). The CDR3 region has the DNA TGTGCCAGCAGCTGGGTGACAGAGGGCACTGAAGCTTTCTTT. This codes for CASSWVTEGTEAFF. Full variable domain (rest looked up from reference TRBV13 and TRBJ1-1): AAGVIQSPRHLIKEKRETATLKCYPIPRHDTVYWYQQGPGQDPQFLISFYEKMQSDKGSIPDRFSAQQFSDYHSELNMSSLELGDSALYFCASSWVTEGTEAFFGQGTRLTVV.

The chain's CDR3 is CASMENSVHQPQHF. Here the CDR3 DNA reads TGCGCCAGCATGGAGAACTCCGTTCATCAGCCCCAGCATTTT. The V call is TRBV10-2, the J call TRBJ1-5; D remains ambiguous. CDR1 WSHSY and CDR2 SAAADI come from the germline V gene. With 7 bases removed from V and 5 bases from J, the gap between germline ends came to 15 bases. There are 14 residues in the CDR3.

This chain connects TRBV7-2 to TRBJ1-2, with unresolved D. This CDR3 has 16 amino acids. V was shortened by 0 bases and J by 4 bases, with 15 bases between the two germline ends. Germline V gives CDR1 SGHTA, CDR2 FQGNSA. Here the CDR3 reads CASSLAGGSSGYGYTF. In DNA, the CDR3 is TGTGCCAGCAGCTTAGCTGGAGGGTCCTCTGGCTATGGCTACACCTTC.

The V call is TRBV7-7, the J call TRBJ1-1, with D unclear. The CDR3 totals 13 residues. The V gene lost 6 bases and the J gene lost 0 bases, with 8 bases spanning the gap. Germline values: CDR1 SSHAT, CDR2 FNYEAQ (reference sequence). The CDR3 here is CASSKGMNTEAFF. The CDR3 DNA reads as TGTGCCAGCAGTAAGGGAATGAACACTGAAGCTTTCTTT.

V gene TRBV9 combines with J gene TRBJ2-7, with TRBD2 identical over 8 bases. The trim removed 0 bases at V and 5 bases at J, leaving 7 bases unmatched. This CDR3 is 15 amino acids long. Germline values: CDR1 SGDLS, CDR2 YYNGEE. CDR3: CASSVVPGGNNEQYF. The CDR3 DNA reads TGTGCCAGCAGCGTAGTCCCGGGAGGGAATAACGAGCAGTACTTC. The complete variable domain, with remaining parts taken from reference TRBV9 and TRBJ2-7, reads DSGVTQTPKHLITATGQRVTLRCSPRSGDLSVYWYQQSLDQGLQFLIQYYNGEERAKGNILERFSAQQFPDLHSELNLSSLELGDSALYFCASSVVPGGNNEQYFGPGTRLTVT.

The rearrangement joins TRBV15 to TRBJ2-1, with 10 positions matching TRBD2. Trimming removed 8 bases from V and 5 bases from J; junction bases left unmatched: 12. CDR1 is LNHNV, CDR2 YYDKDF, per germline (reference sequence). This CDR3 comprises 16 residues. In DNA form, the CDR3 reads TGTGCCACCGGCACCCTACTAGCGGGATTTAACAATGAGCAGTTCTTC. The encoded protein is CATGTLLAGFNNEQFF.

The chain couples TRBV30 to TRBJ1-2; a possible D gene is TRBD1 (5 bases). Trimming cost V 3 bases and J 3 bases, with 8 bases left between them. Germline-derived CDR1 and CDR2 are GTSNPN and SVGIG (reference sequence). The CDR3 spans 12 residues. CDR3: CAWRAGHYGYTF. CDR3 DNA: TGTGCCTGGAGAGCAGGGCACTATGGCTACACCTTC.

This clone appeared a single time. This chain links TRBV19 with TRBJ1-5; no definite D call. This CDR3 region has 12 residues. V lost 8 bases and J 5 bases, leaving 10 bases between the germline ends. Germline V gene data show CDR1 as LNHDA and CDR2 as SQIVND (reference sequence). This CDR3 reads CASQNSYQPQHF. The DNA for the CDR3 is TGTGCCAGTCAGAACAGCTATCAGCCCCAGCATTTT.

This clone was seen a few times. The chain combines TRBV27 with TRBJ2-6; 8 nucleotides align to TRBD2. The CDR3 extends over 15 amino acids. Germline V CDR1 and CDR2: MNHEY, SMNVEV (reference sequence). V lost 6 bases to trimming and J lost 3 bases; unmatched junction nucleotides: 4. DNA of the CDR3: TGTGCCAGCAGCCTTACTAGCGGTGGGGCCAACGTCCTGACTTTC. Protein: CASSLTSGGANVLTF.

J is TRBJ2-5 and V is TRBV19, with no clear D. V lost 5 bases to trimming and J lost 5 bases, with 9 bases between them. The CDR3 runs 12 residues. Germline lookup yields CDR1 LNHDA and CDR2 SQIVND (reference sequence). The CDR3 is CASSAIGETQYF. Here the CDR3 DNA reads TGTGCCAGTAGTGCCATCGGGGAGACCCAGTACTTC.

V is TRBV5-6 and J is TRBJ1-1; D call uncertain. The CDR3 covers 13 residues. Trimming stripped 4 bases from V and 1 base from J, with 8 bases between. The germline gives CDR1 SGHDT, CDR2 YYEEEE. The DNA for the CDR3 is TGTGCCAGCAGCCCTAGAGGGAACACTGAAGCTTTCTTT. It codes for CASSPRGNTEAFF.

The V call is TRBV4-3, the J call TRBJ1-2; a weak D match, TRBD1 (6 bases). Trimming pared 2 bases from V and 6 bases from J, leaving 10 bases between. CDR1 and CDR2 (germline): LGHNA, YSLEER. This CDR3 region has 13 residues. The CDR3 reads CASSQIQGDGYTF. CDR3 sequence (DNA): TGCGCCAGCAGCCAAATACAGGGTGATGGCTACACCTTC.

In nucleotides, the CDR3 is TGTGCCAGCAGCTTAGTTGAGCGCGGCAGCACAGATACGCAGTATTTT. It codes for CASSLVERGSTDTQYF. This sequence joins TRBV7-3 and TRBJ2-3; D is unclear. The V end was cut by 2 bases, the J end by 0 bases, with 12 bases between. The CDR3 loop spans 16 amino acids. CDR1 SGHTA and CDR2 FQGTGA come from the germline V gene.

This clone was observed a single time. This chain uses TRBV11-3 with TRBJ1-4; 8 nucleotides line up with TRBD1. The ends lost 3 bases at V and 3 bases at J; junction bases unmatched: 12. This CDR3 is 18 amino acids long. From germline, CDR1 is SGHNT and CDR2 YENEEA. DNA for the CDR3: TGTGCCAGCAGCTTCCTGGGACAGGTAGAGGGGGCTAATGAAAAACTGTTTTTT. Translating gives CASSFLGQVEGANEKLFF.

This chain connects TRBV6-5 to TRBJ2-1; no clear D. V gave up 7 bases and J gave up 9 bases, with 10 bases separating them. The CDR3 runs 11 residues. CDR1 MNHEY and CDR2 SVGAGI come from the germline V gene. The CDR3 region is CASTMGFEQFF. In DNA form, the CDR3 reads TGTGCCAGCACCATGGGTTTTGAGCAGTTCTTC.